Listed here is a single TCR beta chain. Antigen: not known. TCRdb itself ran the reads through MiXCR, one entry per CDR3 protein. The sample consists of approximately 500,000 distinct CDR3 sequences, about 17% of them appearing once. The record originates from a study of T cell repertoires in cytomegalovirus infection. On the study more broadly: Public TCR beta signatures provided an indication of both CMV infection and a matching HLA type.

General study findings and limits: The response measured ex vivo was dominated by TCR beta clonotypes (HLA-C-restricted and CMV-specific).

The V gene's germline CDR1 is PRHDT and CDR2 FYEKMQ (reference sequence). The V and J ends lost 5 bases and 7 bases respectively, with 22 bases between them. The CDR3 is 16 residues long. Source material: CD8+ T cells from PBMCs. The chain recombines TRBV13 with TRBJ2-3, with D hard to call. This clonotype was obtained from a human donor in good health (CMV status not recorded). Some clones in this sample may be carry-over from other donors' samples. Written as DNA, the CDR3 is TGTGCCAGCAGCCACATATCCTCGGCCACCCTCTATACGCAGTATTTT. This encodes CASSHISSATLYTQYF.